The 6 T cell receptor beta chains below all came from one sample that was sequenced in a study of T cell responses to AZD1222 COVID-19 vaccine. Clones were read by immunoSEQ multiplex PCR, and TCRdb kept only the in-frame ones, dropping some. The table lists 85,000 to 90,000 clones, 90% to 95% of them singletons. The starting material was peripheral blood, obtained on day 0 of MenACWY control vaccination. The receptors were gathered from an adult in good health.

This clone turned up a few times. The chain combines TRBV10-3 with TRBJ2-7; 11 bases align to TRBD2. V was pared by 4 bases and J by 0 bases, with 2 bases of the junction left unmatched. The germline gives CDR1 ENHRY, CDR2 SYGVKD. CDR3 length equals 15 residues. CDR3 sequence (DNA): TGTGCCATCAGTGCGGGACTAGCGGACTCCTACGAGCAGTACTTC. Amino acid sequence: CAISAGLADSYEQYF.

This rearrangement joins TRBV6-6 to TRBJ2-1, with 7 positions matching TRBD2. Germline CDR1 and CDR2: MNHNY and SVGAGI (reference sequence). The J segment lost 4 bases and the V segment lost 5 bases, leaving 11 bases of the junction unmatched. This CDR3 is 16 amino acids long. CDR3 amino acids: CASSPPLSGVYNEQFF. DNA for the CDR3: TGTGCCAGCAGTCCTCCCCTAAGCGGGGTTTACAATGAGCAGTTCTTC.

The rearrangement uses TRBV9 and TRBJ2-5; possibly TRBD1 for D (6 bases). The CDR3 is 16 residues long. Trimming pared 3 bases from V and 5 bases from J, leaving 20 bases between. Germline CDR1 is SGDLS and CDR2 is YYNGEE. CDR3 amino acids: CASSDQPRGRLETQYF. CDR3 coding DNA: TGTGCCAGCAGCGACCAACCCAGGGGACGGTTGGAGACCCAGTACTTC. The full variable domain, rest sourced from reference TRBV9 and TRBJ2-5, is DSGVTQTPKHLITATGQRVTLRCSPRSGDLSVYWYQQSLDQGLQFLIQYYNGEERAKGNILERFSAQQFPDLHSELNLSSLELGDSALYFCASSDQPRGRLETQYFGPGTRLLVL.

This sequence joins TRBV18 and TRBJ2-5; 9 positions agree with TRBD1. Unmatched junction bases numbered 9, after V lost 5 bases and J lost 5 bases. Germline CDR1 KGHSH, CDR2 LQKENI. CDR3 length equals 15 residues. Here the CDR3 DNA reads TGTGCCAGCTCAGTCGGGACAGGGTTGGTTGAGACCCAGTACTTC. This sequence encodes CASSVGTGLVETQYF.

The genes are TRBV19 and TRBJ2-3; 9 nucleotides align to TRBD2. After removal of 4 bases from V and 2 bases from J, the junction contained 4 bases not matched to a gene. The CDR3 runs 15 residues. Per the germline V gene, CDR1 is LNHDA and CDR2 is SQIVND (reference sequence). CDR3 DNA: TGTGCCAGTAGTAGCGGGAGGGCGGACACAGATACGCAGTATTTT. Translating gives CASSSGRADTDTQYF.

The chain employs TRBV3-1 (or the pseudogene TRBV3-2) and TRBJ2-1; 8 nucleotides agree with TRBD2. The junction had 9 bases not matched to a gene; V was cut back by 5 bases and J by 6 bases. This CDR3 has 15 amino acids. Germline V gene lookup returns CDR1 LGHDT and CDR2 YNNKEL (reference sequence). CDR3 nucleotides: TGTGCCAGCAGCTTGGGAGGAGCGGGAGCCAATGAGCAGTTCTTC. Encoded protein: CASSLGGAGANEQFF.